The sample holds many counts of the clone carrying this T cell receptor beta chain. Its antigen is unidentified. The data are from a study of human T cells and chemical hapten exposure. Findings and limits, study-wide: Alopecia affected the donors, so their immune response may differ from healthy people's.

The library attached unique molecular identifiers to individual cDNA molecules. Each CDR3 protein gets one entry after TCRdb re-called the RACE reads with MiXCR. Seen here are more than 100,000 distinct CDR3 sequences, approximately 13% observed once, and the top ten hold 0.8% to 1%. Documented time point: patch test 1, 2 weeks after DPC sensitization. Documented treatment: therapeutic diphenylcyclopropenone sensitization with weekly scalp DPC. Someone pulled total RNA out of unfractionated whole blood. This CDR3 is 14 amino acids long. V was shortened by 4 bases and J by 2 bases, with 11 bases between the two germline ends. CDR1 is SGHVS, CDR2 FQNEAQ, per germline.

V usage is TRBV7-8 and J usage is TRBJ2-5, with D possibly matching TRBD1 (6 bases). The input for sequencing was whole blood, taken in connection with sensitization to the hapten diphenylcyclopropenone (DPC). This receptor was obtained from a man aged 18 to 30 with alopecia areata. Some clones in this sample may be carry-over from other donors' samples. CDR3 bases: TGTGCCAGCAGCTCCCAGGGGATTCAAGAGACCCAGTACTTC. This translates into CASSSQGIQETQYF. Using reference TRBV7-8 and TRBJ2-5 for the parts outside the CDR3, the full variable domain is GAGVSQSPRYKVAKRGQDVALRCDPISGHVSLFWYQQALGQGPEFLTYFQNEAQLDKSGLPSDRFFAERPEGSVSTLKIQRTQQEDSAVYLCASSSQGIQETQYFGPGTRLLVL.